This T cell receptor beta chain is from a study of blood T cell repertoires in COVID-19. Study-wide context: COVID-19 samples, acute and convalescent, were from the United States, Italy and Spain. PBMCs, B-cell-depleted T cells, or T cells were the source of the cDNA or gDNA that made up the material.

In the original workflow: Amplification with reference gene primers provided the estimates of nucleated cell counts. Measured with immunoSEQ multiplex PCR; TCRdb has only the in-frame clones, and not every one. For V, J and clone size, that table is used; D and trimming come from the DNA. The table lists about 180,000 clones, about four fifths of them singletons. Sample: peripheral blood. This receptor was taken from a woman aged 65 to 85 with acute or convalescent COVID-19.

The CDR3, as DNA: TGCGCCAGCAGCCTGGGACTAGCGGGAGTCGAGCAGTACTTC. This gives the protein CASSLGLAGVEQYF. The chain combines TRBV4-3 with TRBJ2-7, with 14 bases aligning to TRBD2. The CDR3 sequence is 14 residues long. Trimming took 4 bases from V and 6 from J; bases not matched to a gene: 2. Germline loops: CDR1 LGHNA, CDR2 YSLEER.